The TCR beta chain described here comes from a study of CD8+ T cells in alopecia areata. The wider study: Treatment comprised oral tofacitinib, 5 to 10 mg twice daily, in treated patients.

This clone was seen more than once but under ten times. Its matching antigen is unknown. Study-level points and caveats: Mouse data revealed clearer TCR sharing than patient data did, a gap possibly tied to HLA.

The treatment was: oral pan-JAK inhibitor, 5-10 mg twice daily. The CDR3 runs 14 residues. Trimming took 0 bases from V and 7 from J, leaving 10 bases between them. Per germline, CDR1 LNHNV and CDR2 YYDKDF (reference sequence). Sequencing used cDNA as its template, made by extracting RNA and reverse transcribing it. Profiling relied on immunoSEQ multiplex PCR, and the TCRdb table lists in-frame clones only, not all of them. The data contain fewer than 250,000 clones, around 60% of them singletons. The sequencing here drew on CD4+ T cells sorted from blood, taken at week 4, from a patient treated with tofacitinib. The sequence was obtained from a human donor with alopecia areata. This chain connects TRBV15 to TRBJ1-5, with D perhaps matching TRBD1 (5 bases). The CDR3 loop reads CATSRDSGSQPQHF. DNA for the CDR3: TGTGCCACCAGCAGAGATTCAGGGAGCCAGCCCCAGCATTTT.